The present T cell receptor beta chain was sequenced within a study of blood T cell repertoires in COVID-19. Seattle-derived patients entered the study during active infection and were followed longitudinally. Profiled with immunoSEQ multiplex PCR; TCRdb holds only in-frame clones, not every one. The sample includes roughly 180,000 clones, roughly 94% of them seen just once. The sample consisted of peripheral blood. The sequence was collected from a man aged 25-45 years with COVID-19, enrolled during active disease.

The DNA of the CDR3 is TGTGCCAGCAGCTTCCCAAGCGGGGGGGGACAAGAGACCCAGTACTTC. Translating gives CASSFPSGGGQETQYF. The genes are TRBV5-4 and TRBJ2-5; 10 bases are a match to TRBD2. The junction had 6 bases not matched to a gene; V was cut back by 2 bases and J by 2 bases. This CDR3 is built from 16 residues. In germline, CDR1 is SGHNT, CDR2 YYREEE (reference sequence).